The 10 T cell receptor beta chains below come from one sample, sequenced in a study of blood T cell repertoires in COVID-19. Sequenced by immunoSEQ multiplex PCR; TCRdb stores in-frame clones only, minus some. The sample has 250,000 to 350,000 clones; more than 70% are singletons. Sequences were obtained from peripheral blood. These receptors originate from a woman between 25 and 40 years old who had recovered from COVID-19.

The V gene is TRBV7-2, the J gene TRBJ1-2; TRBD1 is a possible D gene (6 bases). CDR1 and CDR2 (germline): SGHTA, FQGNSA. The V end was cut by 4 bases, the J end by 4 bases, with 7 bases between. There are 12 residues in the CDR3. The CDR3 nucleotides read TGTGCCAGCAGCTCCAGGGGCTATGGCTACACCTTC. It yields the protein CASSSRGYGYTF.

The chain joins TRBV9 to TRBJ2-5; D is perhaps TRBD1 (6 bases). CDR3 size: 13 residues. The germline V and J ends were trimmed by 0 bases and 3 bases, with 6 bases remaining between them. Germline assignment: CDR1 SGDLS and CDR2 YYNGEE. The CDR3 sequence is CASSVGQEETQYF. The CDR3 DNA follows: TGTGCCAGCAGCGTAGGACAGGAAGAGACCCAGTACTTC.

J is TRBJ1-1 and V is TRBV5-1; D is ambiguous. Germline CDR1 SGHRS, CDR2 YFSETQ. CDR3 length: 15 amino acids. V was clipped by 0 bases and J by 4 bases, with 13 bases between them. DNA for the CDR3: TGCGCCAGCAGCTTGGATCCGAAAAGTAGCACTGAAGCTTTCTTT. This translates into CASSLDPKSSTEAFF.

The chain joins TRBV6-2 or TRBV6-3 to TRBJ2-4, with 7 bases that match TRBD1. V lost 6 bases, J lost 0 bases, and 5 bases stayed unmatched. Germline-derived CDR1 and CDR2 are MNHEY and SVGEGT. There are 15 residues in the CDR3. The CDR3 coding sequence is TGTGCCAGCAGCTGGGACAGCTTAGCCAAAAACATTCAGTACTTC. It encodes CASSWDSLAKNIQYF.

In DNA, the CDR3 is TGTGCCATCAGTGAGGCCGGGACTGCGAACACCGGGGAGCTGTTTTTT. Translating it yields CAISEAGTANTGELFF. The chain has TRBV10-3 and TRBJ2-2; D is perhaps TRBD2 (6 bases). Per germline, CDR1 ENHRY and CDR2 SYGVKD. This CDR3 has 16 residues. V lost 2 bases and J 0 bases, leaving 10 bases between the germline ends.

The V call is TRBV11-2, the J call TRBJ2-2; 8 bases are shared with TRBD2. The germline V gene encodes CDR1 SGHAT and CDR2 FQNNGV. The CDR3 loop spans 15 amino acids. V gave up 5 bases and J gave up 4 bases; unmatched junction bases: 6. CDR3 region: CASSLGRGVTGELFF. Here the CDR3 DNA reads TGTGCCAGCAGCCTGGGGCGGGGGGTCACCGGGGAGCTGTTTTTT. Supplemented by reference TRBV11-2 and TRBJ2-2, the full variable domain reads EAGVAQSPRYKIIEKRQSVAFWCNPISGHATLYWYQQILGQGPKLLIQFQNNGVVDDSQLPKDRFSAERLKGVDSTLKIQPAKLEDSAVYLCASSLGRGVTGELFFGEGSRLTVL.

This clone was counted once. V and J are TRBV5-1 and TRBJ1-3; possible D gene TRBD1, 6 bases. Germline assignment: CDR1 SGHRS and CDR2 YFSETQ. V was shortened by 5 bases and J by 4 bases, with 13 bases between the two germline ends. The CDR3 covers 14 residues. Written as DNA, the CDR3 is TGCGCCAGCAGTTACGACAGGAGAGGAAACACCATATATTTT. Its protein product is CASSYDRRGNTIYF. Combining the CDR3 with reference TRBV5-1 and TRBJ1-3 gives the whole variable domain KAGVTQTPRYLIKTRGQQVTLSCSPISGHRSVSWYQQTPGQGLQFLFEYFSETQRNKGNFPGRFSGRQFSNSRSEMNVSTLELGDSALYLCASSYDRRGNTIYFGEGSWLTVV.

The chain carries TRBV3-1 (or the pseudogene TRBV3-2) and TRBJ2-1; 16 bases fit TRBD2. This CDR3 has 15 residues. Trimming removed 7 bases from V and 9 bases from J; junction bases left unmatched: 6. Germline V gene data show CDR1 as LGHDT and CDR2 as YNNKEL (reference sequence). CDR3: CASTSGTSGGAEQFF. The CDR3 DNA reads as TGTGCCAGCACCTCCGGGACTAGCGGGGGGGCTGAGCAGTTCTTC.

The rearrangement uses TRBV30 and TRBJ2-5; 7 bases line up with TRBD1. This CDR3 is built from 13 residues. CDR1 and CDR2 (germline): GTSNPN, SVGIG (reference sequence). V gave up 3 bases and J gave up 4 bases; unmatched junction bases: 5. The CDR3 coding sequence is TGTGCCTGGAGCCAACAGGGGCCAGAGACCCAGTACTTC. Amino acid sequence: CAWSQQGPETQYF. Combining the CDR3 with reference TRBV30 and TRBJ2-5 gives the whole variable domain SQTIHQWPATLVQPVGSPLSLECTVEGTSNPNLYWYRQAAGRGLQLLFYSVGIGQISSEVPQNLSASRPQDRQFILSSKKLLLSDSGFYLCAWSQQGPETQYFGPGTRLLVL.

The genes are TRBV11-1 and TRBJ1-5; possible D gene TRBD1, 5 bases. The ends were cut back, 5 bases at V and 0 bases at J, with 11 bases in the middle. The CDR3 is 15 amino acids. CDR1 and CDR2 from the germline V gene are SGHAT and FQDESV (reference sequence). The CDR3 DNA follows: TGTGCCAGCAGCGCCGACAGCTATAGCAATCAGCCCCAGCATTTT. This encodes CASSADSYSNQPQHF. Complete variable domain (other parts from reference TRBV11-1 and TRBJ1-5): EAEVAQSPRYKITEKSQAVAFWCDPISGHATLYWYRQILGQGPELLVQFQDESVVDDSQLPKDRFSAERLKGVDSTLKIQPAELGDSAMYLCASSADSYSNQPQHFGDGTRLSIL.